This is a list of T cell receptor beta chains from one sample in a study. TCRdb re-called the 5' RACE reads through MiXCR, storing one row per CDR3 protein. There are about 40,000 distinct CDR3 sequences in the sample; approximately 20% occur only once, and 2.8% lies in the top ten. The sequencing sample was made of naive CD4+ T cells sorted from a lymph node. The source is a female donor with breast cancer. Both conserved end residues are part of each CDR3. Fields, in order: CDR3 length, V gene, D gene, clone size, J gene, CDR3 DNA, CDR3 protein. The D gene is left open where the match is weak. Rows may omit the clone size; those that give it use once, few, many or a size class.

>17|TRBV28|NA|few|TRBJ1-1
TGTGCCAGCAGTTTGTCCTTAGGGACGCATGGGAACACTGAAGCTTTCTTT
CASSLSLGTHGNTEAFF
>15|TRBV24-1|NA|few|TRBJ2-7
TGTGCCACCAGTGTCCGGGACCTCTTATCCTACGAGCAGTACTTC
CATSVRDLLSYEQYF
>14|TRBV7-2|TRBD1|many|TRBJ1-5
TGTGCCAGCAGCTTTAAGGGGGCCGACCAGCCCCAGCATTTT
CASSFKGADQPQHF
>15|TRBV20-1|NA|NA|TRBJ2-7
TGCAGTGCTAGTGAATGGAGGGAGATTTTAAACGAGCAGTACTTC
CSASEWREILNEQYF
>13|TRBV29-1|TRBD1|many|TRBJ2-3
TGCAGCGTTGCCCAGGGGGGCACAGATACGCAGTATTTT
CSVAQGGTDTQYF
>14|TRBV28|TRBD1|many|TRBJ1-6
TGTGCCAGCACCATACCCACAGGGGTCGGGACCCTCCACTTT
CASTIPTGVGTLHF
>14|TRBV6-1|NA|NA|TRBJ1-1
TGTGCCAGCAGGGTTACAGGGATAGTCGCTGAAGCTTTCTTT
CASRVTGIVAEAFF
>14|TRBV7-2|NA|many|TRBJ2-7
TGTGCCAGCAGCTTAGGTCCGAATCGCTACGAGCAGTACTTC
CASSLGPNRYEQYF
>18|TRBV4-1|TRBD1|few|TRBJ2-3
TGCGCCAGCAGCCAAGTGGGGACAGGGGGCGCGAGCACAGATACGCAGTATTTT
CASSQVGTGGASTDTQYF
>14|TRBV5-1|NA|NA|TRBJ2-7
TGCGCCAGCAGCTCTACCAGGGGTCGCAACGAGCAGTACTTC
CASSSTRGRNEQYF
>13|TRBV30|NA|NA|TRBJ1-6
TGTGCCTGGAGGTCGAACACCGGGTCACCCCTCCACTTT
CAWRSNTGSPLHF
>15|TRBV12-3/TRBV12-4|NA|few|TRBJ2-4
TGTGCCAGCAGTTTAGGAGGCATAGCCAAAAACATTCAGTACTTC
CASSLGGIAKNIQYF
>13|TRBV5-5|NA|NA|TRBJ1-4
TGTGCCAGCAGCTTTATTGCCGACGAAAAACTGTTTTTT
CASSFIADEKLFF
>17|TRBV7-9|NA|NA|TRBJ2-1
TGTGCCAGCAGGAAGGTCACCCGTTGGGCGGGCGCGAATGAGCAGTTCTTC
CASRKVTRWAGANEQFF
>13|TRBV9|NA|few|TRBJ2-2
TGTGCCAGCAGCGGGCCGAACACCGGGGAGCTGTTTTTT
CASSGPNTGELFF